The rows below give T cell receptor beta chains drawn from one sample of a study of cytomegalovirus exposure and HLA in healthy donors. Method: immunoSEQ multiplex PCR; TCRdb's copy keeps in-frame clones and lacks some. The repertoire holds approximately 120,000 clones, about 79% seen once, with roughly 3.5% in the top ten. Sequencing was performed on PBMCs. These receptors were taken from a woman between 50 and 59 years old in good health and CMV-seronegative. CDR3s include the opening cysteine and the closing phenylalanine or tryptophan. The D gene is left open where the match is weak.

J: TRBJ2-2; V: TRBV2; D: NA; CDR3: CASSETSTGELFF
J: TRBJ2-1; V: TRBV11-3; D: NA; CDR3: CASSLGLYNEQFF
J: TRBJ2-5; V: TRBV2; D: NA; CDR3: CASSVGGETQYF
J: NA; V: TRBV2; D: TRBD1; CDR3: CASSERTGGYEQYF
J: TRBJ1-5; V: TRBV6-4; D: TRBD1; CDR3: CASRTGGYSNQPQHF
J: TRBJ2-7; V: TRBV6-5; D: NA; CDR3: CASSYRTTGSYEQYF
J: TRBJ1-5; V: TRBV4-3; D: TRBD1; CDR3: CASSQGDRVQPQHF
J: TRBJ1-1; V: TRBV6-6; D: NA; CDR3: CASSLLAFF
J: TRBJ2-3; V: TRBV28; D: TRBD1; CDR3: CASSRDRAYGGGDTDTQYF
J: TRBJ2-1; V: TRBV7-8; D: TRBD2; CDR3: CASTFSRREGRGEQFF
J: TRBJ2-2; V: TRBV7-8; D: NA; CDR3: CASSLGQGSGGELFF